A single TCR beta chain is shown here with its context. The antigen is undetermined. This sample was taken from a study of cytomegalovirus exposure and HLA in healthy donors. Study results and limitations: A list of approximately 160 TCR beta chains associated with cytomegalovirus was given.

The PCR was carried out with 60 Vbeta primers and 13 Jbeta primers. Per the original data handling: The count from a later analysis was tens of millions of unique TCR beta chains, about 10 million of them shared. Clones were read by immunoSEQ multiplex PCR, and TCRdb kept only the in-frame ones, dropping some. That table is the source of V, J and clone size, and D and trimming were worked out from the DNA. The clone table shows some 180,000 clones, with the ten largest holding under 6.5%. The CDR3 spans 15 residues. Trimming took off 6 bases at V and 2 bases at J, with 16 bases between the two ends. Germline-derived CDR1 and CDR2 are SGDLS and YYNGEE.

The clonotype originates from a man younger than 40 in good health and CMV-seronegative. The rearrangement joins TRBV9 to TRBJ2-3, with a possible D match to TRBD2 (6 bases). Sequenced sample: PBMCs. In DNA form, the CDR3 reads TGTGCCAGCACCCTAGGGGCGGGACTCACAGATACGCAGTATTTT. It is translated as CASTLGAGLTDTQYF.